Sequencing of this T cell receptor (beta chain) was carried out in a study of technical replicates of blood from a few donors. This clone appeared a single time. TCRdb's table, derived via immunoSEQ multiplex PCR, lists solely in-frame clones and lacks some. The table includes about 75,000 clones, 92% detected once. V lost 5 bases and J lost 13, with 17 bases in between. Germline loops: CDR1 DFQATT, CDR2 SNEGSKA (reference sequence). This CDR3 is built from 11 residues. This rearrangement joins TRBV20-1 to TRBJ1-2; D may be TRBD1 (5 bases). The sample consisted of T cells isolated from PBMCs. The TCR comes from a human donor in good health. The CDR3 sequence is CSAPLGGLRTF. CDR3 nucleotides: TGCAGTGCTCCGTTGGGGGGGTTACGCACCTTC.